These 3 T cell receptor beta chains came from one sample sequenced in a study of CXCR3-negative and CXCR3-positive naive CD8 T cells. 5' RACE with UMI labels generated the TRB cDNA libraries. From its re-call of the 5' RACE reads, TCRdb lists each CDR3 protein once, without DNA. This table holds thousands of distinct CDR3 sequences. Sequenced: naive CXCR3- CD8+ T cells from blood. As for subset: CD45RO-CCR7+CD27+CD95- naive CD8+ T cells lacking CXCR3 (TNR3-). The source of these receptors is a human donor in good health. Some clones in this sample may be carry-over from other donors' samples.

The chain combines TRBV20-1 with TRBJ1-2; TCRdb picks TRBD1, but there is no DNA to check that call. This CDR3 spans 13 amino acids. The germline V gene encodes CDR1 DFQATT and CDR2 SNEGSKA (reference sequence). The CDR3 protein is CSATLTGLNGYTF.

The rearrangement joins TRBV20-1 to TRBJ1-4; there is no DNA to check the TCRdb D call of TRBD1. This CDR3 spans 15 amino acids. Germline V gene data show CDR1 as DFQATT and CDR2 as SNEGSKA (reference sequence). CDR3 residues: CSARPPDTSNEKLFF.

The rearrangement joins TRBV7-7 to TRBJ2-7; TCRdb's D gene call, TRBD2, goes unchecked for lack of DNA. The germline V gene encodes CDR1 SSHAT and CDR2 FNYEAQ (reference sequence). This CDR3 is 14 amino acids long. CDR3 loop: CASSMSLADYEQYF. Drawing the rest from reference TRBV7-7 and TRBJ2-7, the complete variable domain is GAGVSQSPRYKVTKRGQDVTLRCDPISSHATLYWYQQALGQGPEFLTYFNYEAQPDKSGLPSDRFSAERPEGSISTLTIQRTEQRDSAMYRCASSMSLADYEQYFGPGTRLTVT.